Below, 7 T cell receptor beta chains from the same sample are listed, as sequenced in a study of blood T cell repertoires in COVID-19. Clones were sequenced by immunoSEQ multiplex PCR, and TCRdb holds only the in-frame ones, with some missing. The sample comprises about 150,000 clones, roughly 87% of which are singletons, and around 4% rests with the top ten. The sequenced material came from peripheral blood. The source of these receptors is a woman aged 60-75 years with active or convalescent COVID-19.

This chain joins TRBV4-1 and TRBJ2-5, with 7 bases aligning to TRBD1. Germline CDR1 MGHRA, CDR2 YSYEKL. After removal of 0 bases from V and 5 bases from J, the junction contained 6 bases not matched to a gene. The CDR3 totals 15 residues. CDR3 amino acids: CASSQDNRGLETQYF. The CDR3 region has the DNA TGCGCCAGCAGCCAAGATAATAGGGGGCTTGAGACCCAGTACTTC.

The chain recombines TRBV2 with TRBJ1-5; D possibly corresponds to TRBD1 (5 bases). The CDR3 consists of 14 residues. The germline CDR1 and CDR2 sequences are SNHLY and FYNNEI. Trimming stripped 3 bases from V and 5 bases from J, with 11 bases between. This CDR3 reads CASSEVGTYQPQHF. In nucleotides, the CDR3 is TGTGCCAGCAGTGAGGTGGGGACTTATCAGCCCCAGCATTTT.

This clone has a single count. The chain uses TRBV6-6 and TRBJ2-7, with 9 bases matching TRBD1. V shed 7 bases, J shed 3 bases, and the junction held 7 bases outside the gene matches. The length of the CDR3 is 14 residues. Germline CDR1 and CDR2: MNHNY and SVGAGI (reference sequence). CDR3 sequence (DNA): TGTGCCAGCACATCCCCGGGACAGGGCTACGAGCAGTACTTC. Its translation: CASTSPGQGYEQYF.

This chain links TRBV7-9 with TRBJ1-5, with TRBD1 identical over 8 bases. Trimming at V came to 5 bases and at J to 2 bases, leaving 8 bases not matched to a gene. The CDR3 sequence is 16 residues long. Germline values: CDR1 SEHNR, CDR2 FQNEAQ (reference sequence). The CDR3 DNA reads as TGTGCCAGCAGCCTTTCAGGGGGCGAGGGCAATCAGCCCCAGCATTTT. As protein: CASSLSGGEGNQPQHF.

This chain uses TRBV3-1 (or the pseudogene TRBV3-2) with TRBJ1-2, with 8 bases matching TRBD1. The CDR3 covers 15 residues. The J segment lost 4 bases and the V segment lost 3 bases, leaving 7 bases of the junction unmatched. Looked up from germline, CDR1 is LGHDT and CDR2 is YNNKEL (reference sequence). The CDR3 nucleotides read TGTGCCAGCAGCCAGACCGGGACAGGAGGCTATGGCTACACCTTC. This translates into CASSQTGTGGYGYTF.

Remarks on this clone: Different DNA sequences within this sample yield the same CDR3. The rearrangement links TRBV18 to TRBJ1-5; 9 nucleotides agree with TRBD1. This CDR3 comprises 14 residues. J was trimmed by 4 bases and V by 3 bases; bases with no gene match: 1. Germline CDR1 is KGHSH and CDR2 is LQKENI. CDR3 nucleotide sequence: TGTGCCAGCTCACCGACAGGGGGAAATCAGCCCCAGCATTTT. It specifies CASSPTGGNQPQHF.

The gene calls are TRBV28 and TRBJ2-3, with D maybe TRBD2 (5 bases). The length of the CDR3 is 15 residues. Trimming left V 3 bases short and J 1 base short, with 11 bases between. The V gene's germline CDR1 is MDHEN and CDR2 SYDVKM. DNA for the CDR3: TGTGCCAGCAGTTTTAGCGCCTGGGGCACAGATACGCAGTATTTT. Protein product: CASSFSAWGTDTQYF.